These 30 T cell receptor beta chains were all obtained from the same sample, sequenced in a study of T cells in Graves' hyperthyroidism and ophthalmopathy. Amplification yielded TCR beta CDR3 regions, with RNA transcripts as the source. HTBI primers were used for first-round RT-PCR of the TCR CDR3. TCRdb reanalysed the multiplex PCR reads using MiXCR and keeps one entry per CDR3 protein. This sample has 500,000 or so distinct CDR3 sequences; 17% occur once, and the top ten carry 15% to 20%. Sequencing was carried out using blood. Receptors originate from a woman aged 18-30 years with Graves' ophthalmopathy.

J is TRBJ2-1 and V is TRBV7-6; TRBD2 aligns across 7 bases. This CDR3 region has 13 residues. Germline trimming cut 6 bases from V and 6 bases from J; bases unmatched to any gene: 5. Germline assignment: CDR1 SGHVS and CDR2 FNYEAQ. This chain's CDR3 is CASSRREGNEQFF. The CDR3, as DNA: TGTGCCAGCAGTAGAAGGGAGGGCAATGAGCAGTTCTTC.

This clonotype was seen at least ten times. V gene TRBV30 combines with J gene TRBJ1-2, with D hard to call. CDR3 length: 14 residues. V shed 2 bases and J shed 0 bases, with 10 bases lying between them. The germline gives CDR1 GTSNPN, CDR2 SVGIG (reference sequence). The CDR3 DNA reads as TGTGCCTGGAGTTTGGGCGGACCTAACTATGGCTACACCTTC. Translated: CAWSLGGPNYGYTF.

This clonotype was recorded only once. This chain uses TRBV3-1 with TRBJ2-7; 8 bases are a match to TRBD1. V was clipped by 3 bases and J by 7 bases; unmatched bases: 8. There are 14 residues in the CDR3. Germline CDR1 reads LGHDT; CDR2 reads YNNKEL (reference sequence). CDR3 in DNA: TGTGCCAGCAGCCAGGACAGGGAATCCTTAGAGCAGTACTTC. It codes for CASSQDRESLEQYF.

The sample holds a few counts of this clonotype. This chain uses TRBV6-1 with TRBJ2-5; tentatively, D is TRBD1 or TRBD2 (5 bases each). CDR1 and CDR2 from the germline V gene are MNHNS and SASEGT. The CDR3 has 15 amino acids. Trimming left V 6 bases short and J 5 bases short, with 19 bases between. The CDR3 spells CASRPGTLGLETQYF. CDR3 coding DNA: TGTGCCAGCAGACCTGGGACCTTGGGGTTGGAGACCCAGTACTTC.

This clonotype was recorded a few times. In DNA, the CDR3 is TGCGCCAGCAGCCCACCCTCTAGCGGTTACAATGAGCAGTTCTTC. Protein sequence: CASSPPSSGYNEQFF. The chain links TRBV5-1 to TRBJ2-1, with 7 bases matching TRBD2. The CDR3 sequence is 15 residues long. Germline trimming cut 4 bases from V and 4 bases from J; bases unmatched to any gene: 8. Germline-derived CDR1 and CDR2 are SGHRS and YFSETQ.

Points on this clonotype: One base away lies a much larger clone, so this may be a sequencing read error. Here the CDR3 omits its conserved ending phenylalanine or tryptophan, so a read error is the likely source. The CDR3 nucleotides read TGTGCCAGCAGTTCGGGACAGCAACTAGCGGGGGAGCAGTACCTC. Translated: CASSSGQQLAGEQYL. J is TRBJ2-7 and V is TRBV28; 10 bases agree with TRBD2. Germline V gene data show CDR1 as MDHEN and CDR2 as SYDVKM. The CDR3 spans 15 residues. Germline trimming cut 4 bases from V and 7 bases from J; bases unmatched to any gene: 10.

This clonotype was detected once. The CDR3 loop is CASSLYSNEKLFF. In DNA form, the CDR3 reads TGTGCCAGCAGCTTATACAGTAATGAAAAACTGTTTTTT. V and J are TRBV7-2 and TRBJ1-4; no firm D call. CDR1 and CDR2 (germline): SGHTA, FQGNSA. CDR3 length: 13 residues. V lost 2 bases, J lost 4 bases, and 5 bases lay in between.

Many counts were recorded for this clonotype. The V call is TRBV10-3, the J call TRBJ2-1; D not certain. Trimming took off 2 bases at V and 7 bases at J, with 12 bases between the two ends. From germline, CDR1 is ENHRY and CDR2 SYGVKD. There are 14 residues in the CDR3. This chain's CDR3 is CAISEPLNNNEQFF. CDR3 DNA sequence: TGTGCCATCAGTGAGCCGTTGAACAATAATGAGCAGTTCTTC.

This clonotype was counted ten times or more. The rearrangement uses TRBV3-1 and TRBJ2-5; D call uncertain. There are 16 residues in the CDR3. V was clipped by 4 bases and J by 5 bases, with 20 bases between them. The germline CDR1 and CDR2 sequences are LGHDT and YNNKEL (reference sequence). CDR3 amino acids: CASSRNTGSFGETQYF. The DNA for the CDR3 is TGTGCCAGCAGCCGGAATACCGGGTCCTTCGGGGAGACCCAGTACTTC.

This clonotype was picked up a small number of times. The chain links TRBV10-3 to TRBJ2-1, with D unclear. The CDR3 has 11 amino acids. Trimming cost V 4 bases and J 6 bases, with 4 bases left between them. Per germline, CDR1 ENHRY and CDR2 SYGVKD. CDR3 sequence: CAISVGNEQFF. In nucleotides, the CDR3 is TGTGCCATCAGTGTAGGCAATGAGCAGTTCTTC.

This clonotype was found many times. The CDR3 nucleotides are TGTGCCAGCAGCTTAGGACAGGGGAGTTTCGATGAGCAGTTCTTC. It yields the protein CASSLGQGSFDEQFF. The chain couples TRBV13 to TRBJ2-1; 7 bases are shared with TRBD1. V lost 0 bases to trimming and J lost 8 bases; unmatched junction nucleotides: 7. The CDR3 is 15 residues long. Germline V gene lookup returns CDR1 PRHDT and CDR2 FYEKMQ (reference sequence). The complete variable domain, with remaining parts taken from reference TRBV13 and TRBJ2-1, reads AAGVIQSPRHLIKEKRETATLKCYPIPRHDTVYWYQQGPGQDPQFLISFYEKMQSDKGSIPDRFSAQQFSDYHSELNMSSLELGDSALYFCASSLGQGSFDEQFFGPGTRLTVL.

This clonotype has ten or more counts. V and J are TRBV20-1 and TRBJ2-5, with D possibly TRBD2 on 5 matching bases. Germline assignment: CDR1 DFQATT and CDR2 SNEGSKA (reference sequence). V was shortened by 1 base and J by 3 bases, with 24 bases between the two germline ends. There are 18 residues in the CDR3. The CDR3 DNA follows: TGCAGTGCTAGAGCGACATGGACCGCTCCATCGGGAAAAGAGACCCAGTACTTC. Translating gives CSARATWTAPSGKETQYF.

This clonotype was counted at least ten times. The gene calls are TRBV3-1 and TRBJ1-2, with 7 bases fitting TRBD1. The V gene's germline CDR1 is LGHDT and CDR2 YNNKEL (reference sequence). The length of the CDR3 is 14 residues. Trimming cost V 3 bases and J 6 bases; bases outside gene matches: 7. The CDR3 sequence is CASSQTGTEDGYTF. The DNA for the CDR3 is TGTGCCAGCAGCCAGACCGGGACAGAGGATGGCTACACCTTC.

This clonotype was observed at least ten times. J is TRBJ2-5 and V is TRBV7-3; D remains ambiguous. The ends were cut back, 5 bases at V and 5 bases at J, with 21 bases in the middle. From germline, CDR1 is SGHTA and CDR2 FQGTGA. The CDR3 has 16 amino acids. Here the CDR3 DNA reads TGTGCCAGCAGCCCTGGCCTAGAAGGCCCTCGGGAGACCCAGTACTTC. Translated: CASSPGLEGPRETQYF.

The rearrangement joins TRBV12-3 or TRBV12-4 to TRBJ1-1; D not resolved. The CDR3 extends over 15 amino acids. With 7 bases removed from V and 6 bases from J, the gap between germline ends came to 21 bases. The chain's CDR3 is CASTLITREWAEAFF. The CDR3 DNA is TGTGCCAGCACCCTGATTACTAGGGAGTGGGCTGAAGCTTTCTTT.

On this clonotype: A much larger clone lies one base from this, so it may be a read error. This chain connects TRBV28 to TRBJ1-2, with 9 positions matching TRBD1. Germline trimming cut 5 bases from V and 5 bases from J; bases unmatched to any gene: 6. The CDR3 has 14 amino acids. Germline lookup yields CDR1 MDHEN and CDR2 SYDVKM. The CDR3 here is CASSPVDRGYGYTF. DNA of the CDR3: TGTGCCAGCAGTCCCGTCGACAGGGGGTATGGCTACACCTTC.

This clonotype was observed many times. V gene TRBV11-2 combines with J gene TRBJ2-5; D not certain. CDR1 and CDR2 from the germline V gene are SGHAT and FQNNGV. V lost 0 bases to trimming and J lost 2 bases, with 10 bases between them. The length of the CDR3 is 15 residues. CDR3 amino acids: CASSLEWTQQETQYF. DNA of the CDR3: TGTGCCAGCAGCTTAGAATGGACCCAGCAAGAGACCCAGTACTTC.

V gene TRBV7-3 combines with J gene TRBJ2-1, with TRBD2 identical over 13 bases. Trimming removed 5 bases from V and 3 bases from J; junction bases left unmatched: 16. The CDR3 is 20 amino acids. In germline, CDR1 is SGHTA, CDR2 FQGTGA. The CDR3 loop reads CASSPLGGGLAGDLYNEQFF. The CDR3 DNA reads TGTGCCAGCAGCCCCCTCGGGGGTGGACTAGCGGGAGATCTCTACAATGAGCAGTTCTTC.

This clonotype was seen more than once but under ten times. The gene calls are TRBV7-3 and TRBJ2-2, with D perhaps matching TRBD1 (5 bases). The CDR3 runs 15 residues. Per germline, CDR1 SGHTA and CDR2 FQGTGA. Trimming took 3 bases from V and 4 from J, leaving 12 bases between them. The CDR3: CASSLSQGRTGELFF. The CDR3 DNA reads as TGTGCCAGCAGCTTGAGTCAGGGCCGCACCGGGGAGCTGTTTTTT.

The chain joins TRBV6-1 to TRBJ2-3; 11 bases agree with TRBD2. This CDR3 comprises 17 residues. V was clipped by 6 bases and J by 4 bases; unmatched bases: 12. Germline V CDR1 and CDR2: MNHNS, SASEGT. Here the CDR3 reads CASRKGLAGHRPDTQYF. CDR3 DNA sequence: TGTGCCAGCAGAAAAGGACTAGCGGGCCATCGTCCAGATACGCAGTATTTT.

V is TRBV5-1 and J is TRBJ2-2; D unclear. Germline-derived CDR1 and CDR2 are SGHRS and YFSETQ. V lost 9 bases to trimming and J lost 0 bases, with 12 bases between them. CDR3 length: 14 residues. CDR3 sequence reads: CATSETSNTGELFF. The CDR3, as DNA: TGCGCCACCTCAGAGACATCGAACACCGGGGAGCTGTTTTTT.

This sequence joins TRBV4-1 and TRBJ1-5; no clear D gene. The length of the CDR3 is 16 residues. From germline, CDR1 is MGHRA and CDR2 YSYEKL. The germline V and J ends were trimmed by 4 bases and 4 bases, with 17 bases remaining between them. CDR3 region: CASSRTYEGDNQPQHF. The CDR3 coding sequence is TGCGCCAGCAGCCGTACCTATGAGGGCGATAATCAGCCCCAGCATTTT.

The CDR3 loop reads CASSRSPWLAGAPIPYNEQFF. The CDR3 bases are TGCGCCAGCAGCCGCTCACCCTGGCTAGCGGGGGCCCCCATCCCCTACAATGAGCAGTTCTTC. V and J are TRBV4-1 and TRBJ2-1, with 10 bases that match TRBD2. The length of the CDR3 is 21 residues. In germline, CDR1 is MGHRA, CDR2 YSYEKL. The V segment lost 4 bases and the J segment 2 bases; nucleotides outside the gene matches: 20.

The chain links TRBV5-1 to TRBJ2-1, with TRBD2 identical over 13 bases. The V gene end was trimmed by 4 bases and the J gene end by 6 bases; junction bases not matched to a gene: 7. CDR1 is SGHRS and CDR2 is YFSETQ in the germline V gene. This CDR3 region has 16 residues. The CDR3 spells CASSRLAGGGGNEQFF. CDR3 nucleotide sequence: TGCGCCAGCAGCCGACTAGCGGGAGGAGGGGGCAATGAGCAGTTCTTC.

This clonotype showed up many times. This chain joins TRBV6-2 or TRBV6-3 and TRBJ2-7; 10 bases are shared with TRBD1. The length of the CDR3 is 13 residues. The ends lost 8 bases at V and 5 bases at J; junction bases unmatched: 6. CDR1 and CDR2 (germline): MNHEY, SVGEGT. The CDR3 here is CASSGQGLHEQYF. CDR3 in DNA: TGTGCCAGCTCGGGACAGGGGCTTCACGAGCAGTACTTC.

Ten or more counts support this clonotype. The chain uses TRBV7-9 and TRBJ2-1; the match to TRBD2 covers 8 bases. Germline V CDR1 and CDR2: SEHNR, FQNEAQ (reference sequence). The CDR3 has 14 residues. The V gene end was trimmed by 1 base and the J gene end by 8 bases; junction bases not matched to a gene: 4. The CDR3 here is CASSLGLASDEQFF. The CDR3 bases are TGTGCCAGCAGCTTAGGACTAGCGAGCGATGAGCAGTTCTTC.

The J gene is TRBJ2-2, the V gene TRBV7-9, with D possibly being TRBD2 (7 bases). This CDR3 comprises 14 residues. Trimming took 8 bases from V and 5 from J, leaving 15 bases between them. Germline V gene sequence: CDR1 SEHNR, CDR2 FQNEAQ (reference sequence). DNA of the CDR3: TGTGCCAGCCGACCGGGGGGCGATACCGGGGAGCTGTTTTTT. Its protein is CASRPGGDTGELFF.

The count of this clonotype is one. The chain is built from TRBV6-1 and TRBJ1-3; TRBD1 agrees at 7 bases. The germline gives CDR1 MNHNS, CDR2 SASEGT. The V segment lost 4 bases and the J segment 0 bases; nucleotides outside the gene matches: 3. The CDR3 loop spans 15 amino acids. CDR3 in amino acids: CASSGDRPSGNTIYF. In DNA form, the CDR3 reads TGTGCCAGCAGTGGGGACAGACCCTCTGGAAACACCATATATTTT.

At least ten counts were recorded for this clonotype. V usage is TRBV27 and J usage is TRBJ2-1; D is possibly TRBD2 (6 bases). The CDR3 runs to 12 residues. Germline CDR1 and CDR2: MNHEY and SMNVEV (reference sequence). Trimming cost V 6 bases and J 4 bases, with 7 bases left between them. CDR3 DNA sequence: TGTGCCAGCAGGGGGGGATACAATGAGCAGTTCTTC. Its protein product is CASRGGYNEQFF.

The chain has TRBV29-1 and TRBJ2-1; 8 bases map to TRBD2. The length of the CDR3 is 16 residues. Per germline, CDR1 SQVTM and CDR2 ANQGSEA. The V segment lost 3 bases and the J segment 5 bases; nucleotides outside the gene matches: 12. The CDR3 coding sequence is TGCAGCGTTGATGTTGGGCGGGGGGACGCAAACAATGAGCAGTTCTTC. Residues: CSVDVGRGDANNEQFF.